The sequence of this T cell receptor beta chain was determined in a study of cytomegalovirus exposure and HLA in healthy donors. Study conclusions and caveats: A list of more than 150 TCR beta chains associated with cytomegalovirus was given.

The PCR employed 60 Vbeta primers together with 13 Jbeta primers. Repertoires were generated with immunoSEQ multiplex PCR, while TCRdb's copy carries only in-frame clones and drops some. This sample yields 120,000 or so clones, of which 83% are seen a single time; 20% belongs to the top ten. In germline, CDR1 is MDHEN, CDR2 SYDVKM. The CDR3 is 13 amino acids. Each donor's status was that of a healthy bone marrow donor. For this clone: Its matching antigen is unknown.

The V and J genes are TRBV28 and TRBJ2-5, with 9 bases matching TRBD1. The J call is doubtful: the DNA matches TRBJ2-7 better. This TCR came from a man between 18 and 35 years old in good health and CMV-seropositive. Specimen: PBMCs. The CDR3 loop is CASSGGQGGEQYF. The CDR3, as DNA: TGTGCCAGCAGTGGGGGACAGGGTGGCGAGCAGTACTTC.